This T cell receptor beta chain was captured by sequencing in a study of human T cells and chemical hapten exposure. MiXCR, run by TCRdb on the RACE reads, gives a single entry per CDR3 protein. Among roughly 48,000 distinct CDR3 sequences, about 11% were seen once, and the ten largest hold under 2%. As for time point: patch test 1, 2 weeks after DPC sensitization. Treatment defined: therapeutic diphenylcyclopropenone sensitization with weekly scalp DPC. Extraction yielded total RNA from whole blood (unfractionated). Germline CDR1 and CDR2: SQVTM and ANQGSEA. The CDR3 loop spans 12 amino acids. V lost 3 bases and J lost 9, with 12 bases in between. This clonotype was detected ten times or more.

The receptor comes from a woman aged 40 to 55 with alopecia areata. Some clones in this sample may be carry-over from other donors' samples. The sequenced sample was whole blood, obtained in connection with sensitization to the hapten diphenylcyclopropenone (DPC). The rearrangement links TRBV29-1 to TRBJ2-1; TRBD1 might be the D (5 bases). CDR3 residues: CSVDEGRGEQFF. CDR3 nucleotide sequence: TGCAGCGTTGATGAAGGAAGGGGTGAGCAGTTCTTC.